These 19 T cell receptor beta chains were sequenced from one sample in a study of siplizumab effects on memory and regulatory T cells. The repertoire was sequenced with immunoSEQ multiplex PCR; TCRdb's copy has only in-frame clones and lacks some. The table includes over 90,000 clones, 80% to 95% detected once. Specimen: CD4+ T cells sorted from blood. These receptors all come from a human donor in good health.

This chain joins TRBV27 and TRBJ2-7; no definite D call. V was pared by 8 bases and J by 4 bases, with 12 bases between. The length of the CDR3 is 12 residues. CDR1 is MNHEY, CDR2 SMNVEV, per germline (reference sequence). Here the CDR3 DNA reads TGTGCCAGCCGAGGACGGGCGTACGAGCAGTACTTC. Its protein is CASRGRAYEQYF.

The chain uses TRBV7-8 and TRBJ2-1; the D call may be TRBD1 or TRBD2 (5 bases each). The germline V gene encodes CDR1 SGHVS and CDR2 FQNEAQ. The CDR3 covers 17 residues. Trimming removed 5 bases from V and 0 bases from J, with 17 bases in between. The CDR3 nucleotides are TGTGCCAGCAGCACCCACCTCGGGGCGGTCTCCTACAATGAGCAGTTCTTC. This encodes CASSTHLGAVSYNEQFF.

The chain joins TRBV2 to TRBJ2-5, with D possibly being TRBD2 (5 bases). Germline V CDR1 and CDR2: SNHLY, FYNNEI. The CDR3 is made up of 13 amino acids. Trimming cost V 6 bases and J 5 bases, with 13 bases left between them. The CDR3 region is CASRGGPSETQYF. The CDR3 DNA sequence: TGTGCCAGCAGAGGCGGGCCGTCGGAGACCCAGTACTTC.

The rearrangement uses TRBV5-1 and TRBJ1-1; 7 nucleotides agree with TRBD1. The CDR3 loop spans 14 amino acids. The V segment lost 4 bases and the J segment 7 bases; nucleotides outside the gene matches: 10. Germline-derived CDR1 and CDR2 are SGHRS and YFSETQ. As DNA, the CDR3 is TGCGCCAGCAGCCAACAACAGGGGTCGGGTGAAGCTTTCTTT. Protein product: CASSQQQGSGEAFF.

The chain recombines TRBV27 with TRBJ2-2; TRBD2 agrees at 7 bases. Losses at the gene ends were 1 base for V and 7 bases for J; bases not matched to a gene: 12. The length of the CDR3 is 17 residues. Germline CDR1 is MNHEY and CDR2 is SMNVEV (reference sequence). CDR3 sequence: CASSLFQVAGSVGELFF. The CDR3 bases are TGTGCCAGCAGTTTATTCCAAGTAGCGGGCTCAGTCGGGGAGCTGTTTTTT.

V is TRBV7-2 and J is TRBJ2-1, with 10 bases aligning to TRBD2. This CDR3 spans 15 amino acids. Germline trimming cut 4 bases from V and 3 bases from J; bases unmatched to any gene: 3. The V gene's germline CDR1 is SGHTA and CDR2 FQGNSA. CDR3 sequence: CASSSGLAFYNEQFF. The DNA for the CDR3 is TGTGCCAGCAGCTCGGGACTAGCGTTCTACAATGAGCAGTTCTTC.

V and J are TRBV4-2 and TRBJ1-4; D is uncertain. Per germline, CDR1 LGHNA and CDR2 YNFKEQ. Between the trimmed V and J ends, which lost 2 bases and 6 bases, there was a span of 13 bases. This CDR3 region has 15 residues. CDR3 protein: CASSQNPGVDEKLFF. In nucleotides, the CDR3 is TGTGCCAGCAGCCAAAACCCGGGCGTGGATGAAAAACTGTTTTTT.

The chain is built from TRBV28 and TRBJ2-2; 11 bases fit TRBD2. Per the germline V gene, CDR1 is MDHEN and CDR2 is SYDVKM. Trimming at V came to 7 bases and at J to 1 base, leaving 8 bases not matched to a gene. The CDR3 runs to 17 residues. CDR3 sequence: CASTKTGLAGNTGELFF. The DNA for the CDR3 is TGTGCCAGCACCAAAACCGGACTAGCGGGGAACACCGGGGAGCTGTTTTTT.

The chain joins TRBV19 to TRBJ1-1; possibly TRBD1 for D (6 bases). Trimming removed 1 base at V and 10 bases at J, with 22 bases between. Germline CDR1 LNHDA, CDR2 SQIVND (reference sequence). This CDR3 has 16 residues. The CDR3 nucleotides are TGTGCCAGTAGTATAGGTACAGGGACGAATACGAAAGGAGCTTTCTTT. Residues: CASSIGTGTNTKGAFF.

This chain links TRBV15 with TRBJ2-3, with D perhaps TRBD1 or TRBD2 (5 bases each). The CDR3 runs 15 residues. V gave up 3 bases and J gave up 4 bases, with 14 bases separating them. The germline CDR1 and CDR2 sequences are LNHNV and YYDKDF (reference sequence). CDR3 sequence reads: CATSSITPGPDTQYF. Written as DNA, the CDR3 is TGTGCCACCAGCAGTATCACCCCGGGGCCAGATACGCAGTATTTT.

The rearrangement links TRBV4-1 to TRBJ2-7; TRBD1 agrees at 8 bases. V was clipped by 1 base and J by 3 bases; unmatched bases: 8. The CDR3 totals 16 residues. The germline gives CDR1 MGHRA, CDR2 YSYEKL. The CDR3 here is CASSQARRTGFYEQYF. The CDR3 region has the DNA TGCGCCAGCAGCCAAGCTCGGAGGACAGGGTTCTACGAGCAGTACTTC.

The chain couples TRBV5-4 to TRBJ2-5; D remains unclear. The V end was cut by 3 bases, the J end by 4 bases, with 13 bases between. The CDR3 covers 14 residues. Germline assignment: CDR1 SGHNT and CDR2 YYREEE (reference sequence). CDR3 residues: CASSSAVLGETQYF. The CDR3 DNA is TGTGCCAGCAGCTCCGCCGTCCTTGGAGAGACCCAGTACTTC.

V gene TRBV5-4 combines with J gene TRBJ2-7; 8 bases match TRBD1. Looked up from germline, CDR1 is SGHNT and CDR2 is YYREEE (reference sequence). V lost 5 bases to trimming and J lost 6 bases; unmatched junction nucleotides: 7. The length of the CDR3 is 13 residues. The CDR3 DNA reads as TGTGCCAGCAGTTCGGACAGGGTGAGCGAGCAGTACTTC. It specifies CASSSDRVSEQYF.

This chain connects TRBV10-3 to TRBJ1-1; 7 bases fit TRBD1. Trimming removed 2 bases from V and 7 bases from J; junction bases left unmatched: 7. From germline, CDR1 is ENHRY and CDR2 SYGVKD. The CDR3 is 14 residues long. As DNA, the CDR3 is TGTGCCATCAGTGAGGTCGCAGGGGGTGGTGAAGCTTTCTTT. Translating gives CAISEVAGGGEAFF.

The chain couples TRBV11-3 to TRBJ2-1; 8 nucleotides align to TRBD2. Germline lookup yields CDR1 SGHNT and CDR2 YENEEA. V lost 0 bases, J lost 8 bases, and 12 bases stayed unmatched. The CDR3 totals 17 residues. CDR3 in amino acids: CASSLESSGLIGHEQFF. CDR3 DNA sequence: TGTGCCAGCAGCTTAGAATCTAGCGGGCTTATCGGACATGAGCAGTTCTTC.

The chain employs TRBV2 and TRBJ1-5, with D perhaps matching TRBD1 (5 bases). The germline V gene encodes CDR1 SNHLY and CDR2 FYNNEI. Trimming took 6 bases from V and 3 from J, leaving 12 bases between them. The CDR3 consists of 14 residues. In DNA, the CDR3 is TGTGCCAGCAGCGGCAGACAGCTCAATCAGCCCCAGCATTTT. Translating gives CASSGRQLNQPQHF.

This rearrangement joins TRBV27 to TRBJ2-5; D is undetermined. V was pared by 6 bases and J by 2 bases, with 16 bases between. CDR1 and CDR2 (germline): MNHEY, SMNVEV (reference sequence). This CDR3 comprises 15 residues. CDR3 sequence: CASRRSDWSQETQYF. The CDR3 DNA reads as TGTGCCAGCAGGAGATCCGACTGGTCACAAGAGACCCAGTACTTC.

The chain carries TRBV19 and TRBJ2-2; possible D gene TRBD2, 6 bases. CDR1 LNHDA and CDR2 SQIVND come from the germline V gene (reference sequence). CDR3 length: 17 amino acids. Trimming took 3 bases from V and 4 from J, leaving 18 bases between them. CDR3 sequence (DNA): TGTGCCAGTAGTATCGGTGGGTGGGGTAGCGGCACCGGGGAGCTGTTTTTT. Amino acids: CASSIGGWGSGTGELFF.

This rearrangement joins TRBV4-2 to TRBJ1-5; no firm D call. The germline CDR1 and CDR2 sequences are LGHNA and YNFKEQ. V gave up 4 bases and J gave up 1 base, with 14 bases separating them. CDR3 length: 16 amino acids. CDR3 in amino acids: CASSPLGRISNQPQHF. The CDR3 DNA reads as TGTGCCAGCAGCCCACTTGGGCGGATAAGCAATCAGCCCCAGCATTTT.